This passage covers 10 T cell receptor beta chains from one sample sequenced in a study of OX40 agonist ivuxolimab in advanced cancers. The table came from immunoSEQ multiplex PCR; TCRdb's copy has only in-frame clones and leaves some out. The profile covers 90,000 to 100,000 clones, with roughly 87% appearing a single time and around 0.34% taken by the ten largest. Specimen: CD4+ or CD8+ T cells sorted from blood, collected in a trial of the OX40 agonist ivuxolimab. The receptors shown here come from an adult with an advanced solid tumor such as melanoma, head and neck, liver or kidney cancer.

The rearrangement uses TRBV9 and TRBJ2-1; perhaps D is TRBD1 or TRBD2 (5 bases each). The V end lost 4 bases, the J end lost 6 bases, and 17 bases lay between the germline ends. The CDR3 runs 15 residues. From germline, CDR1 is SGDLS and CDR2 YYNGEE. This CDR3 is CASSLMGEYGNEQFF. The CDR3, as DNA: TGTGCCAGCAGCCTCATGGGGGAATACGGCAATGAGCAGTTCTTC.

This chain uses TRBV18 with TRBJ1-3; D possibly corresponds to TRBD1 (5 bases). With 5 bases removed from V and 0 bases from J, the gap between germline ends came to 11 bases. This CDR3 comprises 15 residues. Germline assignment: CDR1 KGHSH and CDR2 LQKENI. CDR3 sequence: CASSSSGGSGNTIYF. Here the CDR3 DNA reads TGTGCCAGCTCATCGTCCGGGGGCTCTGGAAACACCATATATTTT.

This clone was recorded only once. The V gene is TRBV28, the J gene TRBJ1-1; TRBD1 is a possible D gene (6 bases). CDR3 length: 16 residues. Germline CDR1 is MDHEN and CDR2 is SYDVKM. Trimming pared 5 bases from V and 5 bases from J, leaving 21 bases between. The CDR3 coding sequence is TGTGCCAGCAGTCTTATTGAGGGGTTAGGGGGAACTGAAGCTTTCTTT. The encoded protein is CASSLIEGLGGTEAFF.

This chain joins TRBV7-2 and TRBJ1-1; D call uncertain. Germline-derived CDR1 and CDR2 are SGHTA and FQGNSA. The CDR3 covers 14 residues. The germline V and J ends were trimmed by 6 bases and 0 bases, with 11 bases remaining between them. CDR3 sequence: CASRLTAMNTEAFF. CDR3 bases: TGTGCCAGCAGACTCACAGCGATGAACACTGAAGCTTTCTTT. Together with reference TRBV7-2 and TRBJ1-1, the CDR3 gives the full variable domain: GAGVSQSPSNKVTEKGKDVELRCDPISGHTALYWYRQSLGQGLEFLIYFQGNSAPDKSGLPSDRFSAERTGGSVSTLTIQRTQQEDSAVYLCASRLTAMNTEAFFGQGTRLTVV.

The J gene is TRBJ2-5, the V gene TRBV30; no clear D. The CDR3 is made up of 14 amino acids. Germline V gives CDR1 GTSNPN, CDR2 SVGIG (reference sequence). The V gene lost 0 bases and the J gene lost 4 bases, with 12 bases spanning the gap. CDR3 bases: TGTGCCTGGAGTGTCAGGAGCCCAAGAGAGACCCAGTACTTC. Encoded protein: CAWSVRSPRETQYF.

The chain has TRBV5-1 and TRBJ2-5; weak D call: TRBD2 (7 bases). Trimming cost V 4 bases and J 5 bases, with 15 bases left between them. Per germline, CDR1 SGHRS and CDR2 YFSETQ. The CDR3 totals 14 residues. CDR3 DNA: TGCGCCAGCAGCCCGGAGGGGGGGAGGGAGACCCAGTACTTC. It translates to CASSPEGGRETQYF.

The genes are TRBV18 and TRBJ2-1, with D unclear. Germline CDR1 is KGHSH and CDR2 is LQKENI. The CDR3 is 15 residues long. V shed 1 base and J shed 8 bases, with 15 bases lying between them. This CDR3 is CASSPRSPRGDEQFF. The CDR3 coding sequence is TGTGCCAGCTCACCACGGTCTCCCCGTGGTGATGAGCAGTTCTTC.

CDR3 residues: CASSLGLLSGQWYF. Written as DNA, the CDR3 is TGTGCCAGCAGCCTAGGGCTATTATCGGGACAGTGGTACTTC. The rearrangement uses TRBV7-2 and TRBJ2-7; 7 bases fit TRBD1. This CDR3 region has 14 residues. Germline trimming cut 5 bases from V and 12 bases from J; bases unmatched to any gene: 16. CDR1 and CDR2 (germline): SGHTA, FQGNSA.

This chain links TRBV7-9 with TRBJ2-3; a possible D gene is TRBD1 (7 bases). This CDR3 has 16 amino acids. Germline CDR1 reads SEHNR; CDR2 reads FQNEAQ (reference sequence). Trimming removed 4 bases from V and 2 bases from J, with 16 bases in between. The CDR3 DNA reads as TGTGCCAGCAGCTCGGCCCAGGGGGGCCACACAGATACGCAGTATTTT. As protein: CASSSAQGGHTDTQYF.

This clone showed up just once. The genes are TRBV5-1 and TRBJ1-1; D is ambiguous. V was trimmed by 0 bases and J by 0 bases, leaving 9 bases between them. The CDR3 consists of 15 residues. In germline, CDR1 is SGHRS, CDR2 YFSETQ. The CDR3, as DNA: TGCGCCAGCAGCTTGGGGCCGGGGATGAACACTGAAGCTTTCTTT. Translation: CASSLGPGMNTEAFF.